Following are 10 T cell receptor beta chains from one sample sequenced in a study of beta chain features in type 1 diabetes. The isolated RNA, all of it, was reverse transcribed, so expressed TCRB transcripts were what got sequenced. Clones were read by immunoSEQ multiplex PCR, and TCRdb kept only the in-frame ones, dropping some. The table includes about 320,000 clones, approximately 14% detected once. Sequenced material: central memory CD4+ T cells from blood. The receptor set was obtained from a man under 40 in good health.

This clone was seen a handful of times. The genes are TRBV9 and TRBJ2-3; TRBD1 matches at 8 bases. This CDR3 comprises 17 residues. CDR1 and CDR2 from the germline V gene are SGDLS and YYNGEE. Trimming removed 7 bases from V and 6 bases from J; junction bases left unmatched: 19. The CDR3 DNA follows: TGTGCCAGCCCCAGGACAGGGCGGATTTGTTTCGTGGATACGCAGTATTTT. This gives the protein CASPRTGRICFVDTQYF.

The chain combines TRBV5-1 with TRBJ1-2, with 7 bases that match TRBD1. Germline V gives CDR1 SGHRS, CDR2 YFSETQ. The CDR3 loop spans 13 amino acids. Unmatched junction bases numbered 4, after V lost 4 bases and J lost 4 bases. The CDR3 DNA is TGCGCCAGCAGCCAACAGGGGAGCTATGGCTACACCTTC. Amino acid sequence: CASSQQGSYGYTF.

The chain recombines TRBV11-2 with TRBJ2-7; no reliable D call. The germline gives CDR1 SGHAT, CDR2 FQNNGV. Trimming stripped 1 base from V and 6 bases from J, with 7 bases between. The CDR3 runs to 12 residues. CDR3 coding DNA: TGTGCCAGCAGCTTAGCAGGAACCGAGCAGTACTTC. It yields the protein CASSLAGTEQYF.

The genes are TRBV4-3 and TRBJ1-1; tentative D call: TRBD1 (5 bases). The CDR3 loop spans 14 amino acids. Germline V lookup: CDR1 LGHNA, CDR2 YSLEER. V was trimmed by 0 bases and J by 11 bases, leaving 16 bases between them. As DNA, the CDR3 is TGCGCCAGCAGCCAAGATAGTCGGGGCTTGGAGGCTTTCTTT. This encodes CASSQDSRGLEAFF.

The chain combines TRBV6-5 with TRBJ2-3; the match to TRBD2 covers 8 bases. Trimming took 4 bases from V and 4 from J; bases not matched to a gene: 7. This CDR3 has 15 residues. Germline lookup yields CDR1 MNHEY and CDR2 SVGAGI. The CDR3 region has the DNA TGTGCCAGCAGTTCAACGGGGGGGCCATCAGATACGCAGTATTTT. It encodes CASSSTGGPSDTQYF.

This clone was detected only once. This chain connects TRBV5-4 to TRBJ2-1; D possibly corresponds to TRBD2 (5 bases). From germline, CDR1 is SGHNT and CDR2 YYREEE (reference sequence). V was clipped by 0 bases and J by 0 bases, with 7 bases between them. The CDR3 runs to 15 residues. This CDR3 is CASSLGGYSYNEQFF. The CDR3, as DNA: TGTGCCAGCAGCTTGGGAGGGTACTCCTACAATGAGCAGTTCTTC.

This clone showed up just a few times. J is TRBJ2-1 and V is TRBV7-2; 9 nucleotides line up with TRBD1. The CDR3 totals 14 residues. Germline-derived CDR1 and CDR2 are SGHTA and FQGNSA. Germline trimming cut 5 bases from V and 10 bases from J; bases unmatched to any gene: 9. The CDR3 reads CASSRDRVGGEQFF. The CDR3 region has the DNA TGTGCCAGCAGCCGGGACAGGGTAGGAGGAGAGCAGTTCTTC.

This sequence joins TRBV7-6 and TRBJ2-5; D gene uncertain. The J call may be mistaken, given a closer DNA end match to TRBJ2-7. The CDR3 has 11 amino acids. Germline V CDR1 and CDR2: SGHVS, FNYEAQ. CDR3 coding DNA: TGTGCCAGCAGCGACTCCTACGAGCAGTACTTC. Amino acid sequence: CASSDSYEQYF.

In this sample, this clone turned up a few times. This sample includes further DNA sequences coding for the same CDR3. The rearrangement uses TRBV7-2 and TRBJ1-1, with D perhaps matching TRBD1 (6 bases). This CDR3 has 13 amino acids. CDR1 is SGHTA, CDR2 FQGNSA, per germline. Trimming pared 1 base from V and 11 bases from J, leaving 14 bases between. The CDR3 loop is CASSLGVGGEAFF. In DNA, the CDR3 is TGTGCCAGCAGCTTAGGGGTAGGGGGGGAGGCTTTCTTT.

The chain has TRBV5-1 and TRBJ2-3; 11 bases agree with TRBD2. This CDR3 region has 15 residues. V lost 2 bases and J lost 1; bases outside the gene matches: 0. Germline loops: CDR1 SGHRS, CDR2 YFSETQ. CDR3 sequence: CASSFSGRGTDTQYF. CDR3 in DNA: TGCGCCAGCAGCTTTAGCGGGAGGGGCACAGATACGCAGTATTTT. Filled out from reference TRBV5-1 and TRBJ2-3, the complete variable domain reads KAGVTQTPRYLIKTRGQQVTLSCSPISGHRSVSWYQQTPGQGLQFLFEYFSETQRNKGNFPGRFSGRQFSNSRSEMNVSTLELGDSALYLCASSFSGRGTDTQYFGPGTRLTVL.